A single sample gave rise to the 14 T cell receptor beta chains below, sequenced in a study of blood T cell repertoires in COVID-19 (dated by TCRdb to the early 2020s). Library construction relied on the immunoSEQ multiplex PCR assay. Held by TCRdb, this immuneACCESS table contains in-frame sequences only and omits some clones. Under half of the omission traces to an unresolved V gene where checked; the cause of the rest is unknown. Across this sample there are some 74,000 clones, with roughly 80% seen only once. Roughly 4.8% of the sample comes from the top ten. Sequencing was done on a sample of peripheral blood. These receptors all stem from a woman aged 80 or over with active or convalescent COVID-19.

This clone was counted once. The chain is built from TRBV19 and TRBJ2-1; TRBD1 aligns across 9 bases. Germline assignment: CDR1 LNHDA and CDR2 SQIVND (reference sequence). Trimming cost V 3 bases and J 9 bases; bases outside gene matches: 9. This CDR3 contains 15 residues. CDR3 residues: CASSMGQGGVVEQFF. The CDR3 DNA reads as TGTGCCAGTAGTATGGGACAGGGCGGGGTCGTTGAGCAGTTCTTC.

The chain uses TRBV28 and TRBJ2-1; D not resolved. The length of the CDR3 is 15 residues. The V gene's germline CDR1 is MDHEN and CDR2 SYDVKM. Trimming cost V 7 bases and J 3 bases, with 16 bases left between them. In DNA, the CDR3 is TGTGCCAGCATTTTTAGCAGTACTCGCTACAATGAGCAGTTCTTC. This translates into CASIFSSTRYNEQFF.

This clone was seen a single time. CDR3 in DNA: TGTGCCAGCAGTTCGCCGTTGGAGTTCTCTGGAAACACCATATATTTT. This sequence encodes CASSSPLEFSGNTIYF. The chain recombines TRBV28 with TRBJ1-3, with D unclear. The CDR3 is made up of 16 amino acids. Germline CDR1 is MDHEN and CDR2 is SYDVKM. The germline V and J ends were trimmed by 4 bases and 0 bases, with 13 bases remaining between them.

The CDR3 spells CASSYSSPGRGLKAFF. For the CDR3, the DNA is TGTGCCAGCAGTTACTCGTCTCCCGGGAGGGGACTGAAAGCTTTCTTT. This chain links TRBV6-5 with TRBJ1-1, with D possibly being TRBD1 (5 bases). The ends were cut back, 0 bases at V and 9 bases at J, with 20 bases in the middle. Germline values: CDR1 MNHEY, CDR2 SVGAGI. The CDR3 has 16 residues.

The gene calls are TRBV2 and TRBJ2-7; TRBD1 aligns across 7 bases. The germline CDR1 and CDR2 sequences are SNHLY and FYNNEI. The CDR3 has 13 amino acids. V lost 4 bases and J lost 2; bases outside the gene matches: 2. Written as DNA, the CDR3 is TGTGCCAGCAGTGGGACAGGAGCCTACGAGCAGTACTTC. Translation gives CASSGTGAYEQYF.

This chain's CDR3 is CASSSVGGGTDTQYF. CDR3 nucleotides: TGTGCCAGCAGCTCCGTGGGGGGGGGCACAGATACGCAGTATTTT. The rearrangement links TRBV7-2 to TRBJ2-3; TRBD2 matches 7 bases. The germline V gene has CDR1 SGHTA and CDR2 FQGNSA. V shed 4 bases, J shed 1 base, and the junction held 5 bases outside the gene matches. CDR3 size: 15 residues.

The chain uses TRBV24-1 and TRBJ2-1; 10 bases match TRBD2. Per the germline V gene, CDR1 is KGHDR and CDR2 is SFDVKD. CDR3 length: 16 amino acids. Trimming cost V 4 bases and J 1 base; bases outside gene matches: 3. The CDR3 sequence: CATSDAAGGSYNEQFF. In DNA, the CDR3 is TGTGCCACCAGTGACGCAGCGGGAGGGTCCTACAATGAGCAGTTCTTC.

The chain uses TRBV6-1 and TRBJ1-3; D is uncertain. This CDR3 comprises 16 residues. Trimming left V 4 bases short and J 0 bases short, with 13 bases between. Germline-derived CDR1 and CDR2 are MNHNS and SASEGT. CDR3 sequence (DNA): TGTGCCAGCAGTGGTTTAAGCGCCCCCTCTGGAAACACCATATATTTT. Translating gives CASSGLSAPSGNTIYF.

The chain has TRBV6-2 or TRBV6-3 and TRBJ1-2; a possible D gene is TRBD1 (5 bases). The germline CDR1 and CDR2 sequences are MNHEY and SVGEGT. The CDR3 is made up of 15 amino acids. Trimming left V 5 bases short and J 4 bases short, with 17 bases between. The CDR3 DNA follows: TGTGCCAGCAGTCGCGTAGAGCAGGGCGTCTATGGCTACACCTTC. Translated: CASSRVEQGVYGYTF.

The rearrangement uses TRBV2 and TRBJ2-7; D might be TRBD2 (5 bases). Germline lookup yields CDR1 SNHLY and CDR2 FYNNEI. Trimming pared 5 bases from V and 3 bases from J, leaving 8 bases between. The CDR3 extends over 12 amino acids. The DNA for the CDR3 is TGTGCCAGCAGTTTCGCGGGCTACGAGCAGTACTTC. Its translation: CASSFAGYEQYF. Together with reference TRBV2 and TRBJ2-7, the CDR3 gives the full variable domain: EPEVTQTPSHQVTQMGQEVILRCVPISNHLYFYWYRQILGQKVEFLVSFYNNEISEKSEIFDDQFSVERPDGSNFTLKIRSTKLEDSAMYFCASSFAGYEQYFGPGTRLTVT.

The chain couples TRBV11-3 to TRBJ2-3; 7 bases match TRBD2. The CDR3 length is 14 residues. The ends lost 5 bases at V and 5 bases at J; junction bases unmatched: 7. Germline values: CDR1 SGHNT, CDR2 YENEEA. The CDR3, as DNA: TGTGCCAGCAGCCTGAGCGGGGCGGGAGATACGCAGTATTTT. Translated, it gives CASSLSGAGDTQYF.

The chain links TRBV5-1 to TRBJ2-1; 7 bases fit TRBD2. Trimming at V came to 4 bases and at J to 7 bases, leaving 14 bases not matched to a gene. The CDR3 runs 16 residues. The germline CDR1 and CDR2 sequences are SGHRS and YFSETQ. The CDR3 region has the DNA TGCGCCAGCAGCACGAGTCCCGGGGGGATTGGGAATGAGCAGTTCTTC. It specifies CASSTSPGGIGNEQFF.

The gene calls are TRBV9 and TRBJ2-5; 12 bases map to TRBD2. CDR1 and CDR2 (germline): SGDLS, YYNGEE. CDR3 length equals 17 residues. Trimming removed 0 bases from V and 6 bases from J; junction bases left unmatched: 9. Written as DNA, the CDR3 is TGTGCCAGCAGCGTAGGGACTAGCGGGGTCCAGGGACAGACCCAGTACTTC. Its protein product is CASSVGTSGVQGQTQYF.

The chain links TRBV30 to TRBJ2-1; TRBD2 might be the D (6 bases). The V end was cut by 3 bases, the J end by 10 bases, with 13 bases between. The CDR3 totals 12 residues. Looked up from germline, CDR1 is GTSNPN and CDR2 is SVGIG (reference sequence). The DNA for the CDR3 is TGTGCCTGGAGGGGGACTGGCCAAGAGCAGTTCTTC. It yields the protein CAWRGTGQEQFF.